The rows below give T cell receptor beta chains drawn from one sample of a study of blood T cell repertoires in COVID-19. Generated by immunoSEQ multiplex PCR, the TCRdb table keeps only in-frame clones and is missing some. Among a few hundred thousand clones listed, roughly 88% were seen once. Input material: peripheral blood. These receptors all stem from a human donor in a cohort sampled during active COVID-19. Both conserved end residues are part of each CDR3. The D gene is left open where the match is weak. Size tells how often a clone was seen (once, few, many) or the class of an expanded clone, and some rows leave it out.

d_call j_call clone_size v_call cdr3_nt cdr3_aa
- TRBJ1-2 - TRBV18 TGTGCCAGCTCACCATTGATCGAGGGCTACACCTTC CASSPLIEGYTF
TRBD1 TRBJ1-1 - TRBV7-9 TGTGCCAGCAGCCTGGGACAGGGTGTCACTGAAGCTTTCTTT CASSLGQGVTEAFF
- TRBJ2-7 - TRBV29-1 TGCAGCGTTCCCCAGGGTATCGAGCAGTACTTC CSVPQGIEQYF
TRBD2 TRBJ2-5 - TRBV11-3 TGTGCCAGCAGCCTATCGGGACTAGCCCAAGAGACCCAGTACTTC CASSLSGLAQETQYF
- TRBJ1-1 - TRBV6-1 TGTGCCAGCAGTGAAGGGGGCAGGAGGAACACTGAAGCTTTCTTT CASSEGGRRNTEAFF
TRBD2 TRBJ2-1 - TRBV27 TGTGCCAGCAGTTTATCCGGGACTAGCGGGCTGGGTGGAAATGAGCAGTTCTTC CASSLSGTSGLGGNEQFF
TRBD1 TRBJ2-3 - TRBV28 TGTGCCAGCAGCCTCGGACAGGACTTTGGCACAGATACGCAGTATTTT CASSLGQDFGTDTQYF
- TRBJ2-7 - TRBV27 TGTGCCAGCAGCCCCCGCGGCGAAAATAGCGGGCAGTACTTC CASSPRGENSGQYF
TRBD1 TRBJ2-2 - TRBV5-1 TGCGCCAGCAGCTTGGAACCGGGACAGATGGGAACCGGGGAGCTGTTTTTT CASSLEPGQMGTGELFF
- TRBJ1-5 - TRBV14 TGTGCCAGCAGCCAACGGGGTCAAGACAATCAGCCCCAGCATTTT CASSQRGQDNQPQHF
TRBD1 TRBJ2-7 - TRBV11-2 TGTGCCAGCAGGCCACCCGGGACAGGGACCTACGAGCAGTACTTC CASRPPGTGTYEQYF
- TRBJ2-1 - TRBV7-9 TGTGCCAGCAGCTCAGGGCAGTGGGGCGGTGAGCAGTTCTTC CASSSGQWGGEQFF
TRBD1 TRBJ1-5 once TRBV6-1 TGTGCCAGCAGTGAACGGACAGGGACCCAAAATCAGCCCCAGCATTTT CASSERTGTQNQPQHF
TRBD1 TRBJ2-3 - TRBV5-4 TGTGCCAGCAGCAAGCCGGGACAGGGGGCCGTAACAGATACGCAGTATTTT CASSKPGQGAVTDTQYF
- TRBJ2-7 - TRBV28 TGTGCCAGCAGTTTCTCGGGAGTCTCCTACGAGCAGTACTTC CASSFSGVSYEQYF
TRBD2 TRBJ2-3 - TRBV27 TGTGCCAGCAGTCCAACCAGCGGGAGAAGGTCCTTTGTCGCAGATACGCAGTATTTT CASSPTSGRRSFVADTQYF
- TRBJ2-2 - TRBV14 TGTGCCAGCAGCCACCTCGGTGGGAACACCGGGGAGCTGTTTTTT CASSHLGGNTGELFF
- TRBJ1-3 - TRBV7-8 TGTGCCAGCAGCTTATCAATAGGGGTCTCTGGAAACACCATATATTTT CASSLSIGVSGNTIYF
TRBD1 TRBJ1-4 - TRBV7-9 TGTGCCAGCAGCTCCCGGACAGGGGGCGGTAATGAAAAACTGTTTTTT CASSSRTGGGNEKLFF
- TRBJ2-7 - TRBV4-1 TGCGCCAGCAGCCAAGTACCCCAGGGTGTCGGCGAGCAGTACTTC CASSQVPQGVGEQYF
- TRBJ1-2 - TRBV3-1/TRBV3-2 TGTGCCAGCAGCCAAGATATCTATGGCTACACCTTC CASSQDIYGYTF
TRBD1 TRBJ2-7 - TRBV2 TGTGCCAGCGGAGGCAACGACAGGGGGACCTACGAGCAGTACTTC CASGGNDRGTYEQYF
- TRBJ1-4 - TRBV30 TGTGCCTGGAGTAAACAGACACAGAATGAAAAACTGTTTTTT CAWSKQTQNEKLFF
TRBD2 TRBJ2-2 few TRBV6-2/TRBV6-3 TGTGCCAGCAGCCGCCCGGGACTAACGAACACCGGGGAGCTGTTTTTT CASSRPGLTNTGELFF
TRBD2 TRBJ2-3 - TRBV5-1 TGCGCCAGCAGCTACGCGGGGGGCCGGAGGACAGATACGCAGTATTTT CASSYAGGRRTDTQYF
TRBD1 TRBJ2-7 - TRBV18 TGTGCCAGCTCATCACCGGGACAGGGGTTCGAGCAGTACTTC CASSSPGQGFEQYF
- TRBJ1-6 - TRBV6-5 TGTGCCAGCAGTCGGACAGTTTTGAATTCACCCCTCCACTTT CASSRTVLNSPLHF
TRBD2 TRBJ2-1 - TRBV7-9 TGTGCCAGCAGCTTAGTGGCGGGGGCCTACAATGAGCAGTTCTTC CASSLVAGAYNEQFF
- TRBJ1-1 - TRBV18 TGTGCCAGCTCACCGGGGGGTTGGAACACTGAAGCTTTCTTT CASSPGGWNTEAFF
- TRBJ1-6 - TRBV11-2 TGTGCCAGCAGCTTAAGGAGGGCCCCTAATTCACCCCTCCACTTT CASSLRRAPNSPLHF
- TRBJ1-1 - TRBV7-8 TGTGCCAGCAGCTCCTACGGGAACACTGAAGCTTTCTTT CASSSYGNTEAFF
- TRBJ2-2 - TRBV30 TGTGCCTGGAGGGGGGACTGGGAAGGGGAGCTGTTTTTT CAWRGDWEGELFF
TRBD1 TRBJ1-5 - TRBV24-1 TGTGCCACCAGTGAGCCTACCGGGACAGATAGCAATCAGCCCCAGCATTTT CATSEPTGTDSNQPQHF
TRBD1 TRBJ1-5 - TRBV28 TGTGCCAGCAGTAAGGTAGGGACAGGGGGCTGGTATCAGCCCCAGCATTTT CASSKVGTGGWYQPQHF
- TRBJ2-3 - TRBV18 TGTGCCAGCTCACTCCTCCAGGGCCCAGATACGCAGTATTTT CASSLLQGPDTQYF
TRBD1 TRBJ2-7 - TRBV4-1 TGCGCCAGCAGCCAACCTCGTGGACAGGGCAACGAGCAGTACTTC CASSQPRGQGNEQYF
- TRBJ1-2 - TRBV21-1 TGTGCCAGCAGCAAACTTGAAGGACGGGAAGCTAACTATGGCTACACCTTC CASSKLEGREANYGYTF
TRBD1 TRBJ2-1 - TRBV7-9 TGTGCCAGCAGCCCCAGGGGGCCCACTTCCAATGAGCAGTTCTTC CASSPRGPTSNEQFF
- TRBJ2-1 - TRBV28 TGTGCCAGCAGTCTTCTCGGCAATGAGCAGTTCTTC CASSLLGNEQFF
- TRBJ2-7 once TRBV4-1 TGCGCCAGCAGCCCATCACAGGGAATTTACGAGCAGTACTTC CASSPSQGIYEQYF
TRBD2 TRBJ2-1 - TRBV5-6 TGTGCCAGCAGCTTGGGACTAGCGGTTTTGGGGAAGTTCTTC CASSLGLAVLGKFF
TRBD1 TRBJ1-6 few TRBV30 TGTGCCTGGAGTGTTCAGGGGGCCGGGTCACCCCTCCACTTT CAWSVQGAGSPLHF
- TRBJ1-5 - TRBV19 TGTGCCAGTAGGCATGACAGTCCAAATCAGCCCCAGCATTTT CASRHDSPNQPQHF
TRBD1 TRBJ2-4 - TRBV18 TGTGCCAGCTCACCCGGGACAGGAGTTTCAAACATTCAGTACTTC CASSPGTGVSNIQYF
TRBD1 TRBJ2-7 - TRBV27 TGTGCCAGCCGCCCAGGGACAGACTACGAGCAGTACTTC CASRPGTDYEQYF
TRBD2 TRBJ2-3 - TRBV5-4 TGTGCCAGCAGCTTGGATGCTAGCGGGATGAATACGCAGTATTTT CASSLDASGMNTQYF
TRBD1 TRBJ2-3 - TRBV6-5 TGTGCCAGCAGTCGCCTGGGACAGGGGGACTACACGCAGTATTTT CASSRLGQGDYTQYF
- TRBJ1-4 - TRBV7-9 TGTGCCAGCAGCTTAGGTCAGGGTGGCGAAAAACTGTTTTTT CASSLGQGGEKLFF
- TRBJ1-2 - TRBV24-1 TGTGCCACCAGTGGGGAGACTAACTATGGCTACACCTTC CATSGETNYGYTF
TRBD2 TRBJ2-5 - TRBV4-2 TGTGCCAGCAGCCATCTTGTCACTAGCGGGAGATCTGAGACCCAGTACTTC CASSHLVTSGRSETQYF
TRBD1 TRBJ1-5 - TRBV28 TGTGCCAGCAGGGGACAGAGCAATCAGCCCCAGCATTTT CASRGQSNQPQHF
- TRBJ2-1 - TRBV27 TGTGCCAGCAGTATGACTAGGGGTACCTACAATGAGCAGTTCTTC CASSMTRGTYNEQFF
- TRBJ2-6 - TRBV19 TGTGCCAGTAGTAGCCTCTCAGGCCCTTTAGGGGCCAACGTCCTGACTTTC CASSSLSGPLGANVLTF
TRBD1 TRBJ1-1 - TRBV28 TGTGCCAGCAGTCTACAGGGGAGGAGTAAAGCTTTCTTT CASSLQGRSKAFF
- TRBJ1-1 - TRBV28 TGTGCCAGCCCAGGGTTCGCTGAAGCTTTCTTT CASPGFAEAFF